This TCR beta chain was obtained from a study of T cell repertoires in cytomegalovirus infection. The wider study: CMV epitopes used comprised recently identified HLA-C-restricted ones and well-studied HLA-B-restricted ones. Public TCR beta signatures indicated both CMV infection and matching HLA type. Regarding the study as a whole: Public TCR beta family frequency separated CMV-and-HLA carriers, including in an independent cohort.

The V gene's germline CDR1 is MNHEY and CDR2 SVGEGT. V lost 2 bases, J lost 0 bases, and 14 bases lay in between. This CDR3 has 17 residues. TCRdb re-called the reads with MiXCR, one entry per CDR3 protein. The sample carries about half a million distinct CDR3 sequences, under 45% recorded once. To note about this clonotype: Its specificity is not known.

This chain connects TRBV6-2 or TRBV6-3 to TRBJ1-5; possible D gene TRBD1, 5 bases. The specimen was cultured PBMCs, collected from culture after CMV antigen stimulation. The receptor's source is a human donor in good health (CMV status not recorded). Some clones in this sample may be carry-over from other donors' samples. In DNA form, the CDR3 reads TGTGCCAGCAGTTACGGGCCAGGGTCTTATAGCAATCAGCCCCAGCATTTT. As protein: CASSYGPGSYSNQPQHF.